The source of this T cell receptor (beta chain) is a study of post-analysis software for immune sequencing data. Study-wide findings and caveats: When patients were compared with controls, about 5 TRBV segments were more frequent, TRBV5-6, TRBV5-1 and TRBV20-1 among them.

The authors incorporated unique molecular identifiers into the TCR beta cDNA libraries. One entry per CDR3 protein, called by TCRdb with MiXCR from the PCR reads. The sample lists hundreds of thousands of distinct CDR3 sequences; around 33% were seen once. In germline, CDR1 is LGHDT, CDR2 YNNKEL (reference sequence). Trimming left V 4 bases short and J 3 bases short, with 22 bases between. The CDR3 sequence is 17 residues long. Concerning this clonotype: Its target is unknown.

This TCR was sampled from a girl aged 10 to 17 with multiple sclerosis. Sequenced input: blood. This rearrangement joins TRBV3-1 to TRBJ2-7; D may be TRBD2 (5 bases). CDR3 DNA sequence: TGTGCCAGCAGCCCATTTTCAGCCCAGGTGGCGGGCTACGAGCAGTACTTC. Translated: CASSPFSAQVAGYEQYF.